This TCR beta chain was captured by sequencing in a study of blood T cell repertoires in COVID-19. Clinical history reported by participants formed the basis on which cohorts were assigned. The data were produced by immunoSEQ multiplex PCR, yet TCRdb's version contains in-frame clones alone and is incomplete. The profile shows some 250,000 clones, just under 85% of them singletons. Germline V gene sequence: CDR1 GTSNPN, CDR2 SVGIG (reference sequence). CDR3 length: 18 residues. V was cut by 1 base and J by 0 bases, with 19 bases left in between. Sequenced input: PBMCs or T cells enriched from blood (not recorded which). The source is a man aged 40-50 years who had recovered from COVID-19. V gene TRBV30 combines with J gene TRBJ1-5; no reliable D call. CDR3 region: CAWSALRGGLYSNQPQHF. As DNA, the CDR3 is TGTGCCTGGAGTGCACTTCGGGGTGGTCTCTATAGCAATCAGCCCCAGCATTTT.